This T cell receptor beta chain was identified during a study of blood T cell repertoires in COVID-19. Across the whole study: From the United States, Italy and Spain came samples of acute and convalescent COVID-19.

This clone has a handful of counts. Original processing methods: Reference gene primers were amplified, and this amplification served to estimate nucleated cell counts. Profiled with immunoSEQ multiplex PCR; TCRdb holds only in-frame clones, not every one. Clone size and V and J calls were adopted from that table, with D and trimming inferred from the DNA. The sample carries 120,000 to 150,000 clones, 84% recorded once. The CDR3 spans 18 residues. V was clipped by 2 bases and J by 3 bases; unmatched bases: 7. The germline V gene has CDR1 MGHRA and CDR2 YSYEKL. Seattle's enrolled individuals joined amid active infection and were then monitored longitudinally.

This chain joins TRBV4-1 and TRBJ2-3, with 14 bases lining up with TRBD2. Sequencing input: peripheral blood. The sequence derives from a man aged 25 to 40 with COVID-19, enrolled during active disease. CDR3 loop: CASSQLGTSGSETDTQYF. The CDR3 nucleotides are TGCGCCAGCAGCCAACTGGGGACTAGCGGGAGTGAGACAGATACGCAGTATTTT.